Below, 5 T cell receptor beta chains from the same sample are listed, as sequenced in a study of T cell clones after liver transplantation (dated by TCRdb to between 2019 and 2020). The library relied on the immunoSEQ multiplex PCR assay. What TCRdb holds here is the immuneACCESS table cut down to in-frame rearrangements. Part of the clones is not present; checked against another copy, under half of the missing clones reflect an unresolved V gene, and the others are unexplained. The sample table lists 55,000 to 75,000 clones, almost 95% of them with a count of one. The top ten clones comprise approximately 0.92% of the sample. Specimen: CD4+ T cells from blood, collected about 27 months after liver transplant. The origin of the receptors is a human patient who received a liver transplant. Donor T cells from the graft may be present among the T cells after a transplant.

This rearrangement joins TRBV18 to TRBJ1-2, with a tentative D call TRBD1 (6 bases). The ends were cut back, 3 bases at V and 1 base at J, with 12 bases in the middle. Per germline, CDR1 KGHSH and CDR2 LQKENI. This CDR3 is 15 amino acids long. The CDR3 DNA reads TGTGCCAGCTCACCTTCTAAGGACAGTAACTATGGCTACACCTTC. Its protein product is CASSPSKDSNYGYTF.

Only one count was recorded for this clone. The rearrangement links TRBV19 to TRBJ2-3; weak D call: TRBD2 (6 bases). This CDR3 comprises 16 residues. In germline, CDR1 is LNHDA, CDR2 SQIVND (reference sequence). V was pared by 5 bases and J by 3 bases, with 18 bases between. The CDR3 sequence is CASSLLPTGATDTQYF. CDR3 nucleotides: TGTGCCAGTAGTCTACTCCCGACGGGAGCAACAGATACGCAGTATTTT.

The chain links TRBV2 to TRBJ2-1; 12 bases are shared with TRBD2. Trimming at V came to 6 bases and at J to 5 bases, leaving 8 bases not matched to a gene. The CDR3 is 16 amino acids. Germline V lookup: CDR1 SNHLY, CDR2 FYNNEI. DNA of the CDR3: TGTGCCAGCAGGGGGGCTGGACTAGCGGGAAACAATGAGCAGTTCTTC. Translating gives CASRGAGLAGNNEQFF.

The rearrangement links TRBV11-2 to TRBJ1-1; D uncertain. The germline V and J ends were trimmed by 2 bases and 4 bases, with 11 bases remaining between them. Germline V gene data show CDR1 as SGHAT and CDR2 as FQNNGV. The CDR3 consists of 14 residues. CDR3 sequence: CASSLNRGFTEAFF. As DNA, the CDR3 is TGTGCCAGCAGCTTAAATCGGGGATTCACTGAAGCTTTCTTT.

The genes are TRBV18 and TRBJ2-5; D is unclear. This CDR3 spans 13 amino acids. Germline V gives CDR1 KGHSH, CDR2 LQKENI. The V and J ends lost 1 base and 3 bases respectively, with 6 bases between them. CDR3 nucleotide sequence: TGTGCCAGCTCACCACTAGACGAAGAGACCCAGTACTTC. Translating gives CASSPLDEETQYF. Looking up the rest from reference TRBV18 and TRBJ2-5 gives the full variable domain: NAGVMQNPRHLVRRRGQEARLRCSPMKGHSHVYWYRQLPEEGLKFMVYLQKENIIDESGMPKERFSAEFPKEGPSILRIQQVVRGDSAAYFCASSPLDEETQYFGPGTRLLVL.